These 5 T cell receptor beta chains were all obtained from the same sample, sequenced in a study of T-cell reconstitution after alpha-beta-depleted transplantation in children. Unique molecular identifiers were used in preparing the TCRbeta library. Via MiXCR, TCRdb re-called the PCR reads, giving one row per CDR3 protein. The sample gives about 250,000 distinct CDR3 sequences, 20% to 30% of which show up once; 4% to 6% is in the top ten. The sample consisted of PBMCs, mostly from graft donor cells, taken 360 days after TCRalphabeta/CD19-depleted stem cell transplant. These TCRs come from a female patient aged 2-10 years who had a stem cell transplant for congenital amegakaryocytic thrombocytopenia, so the T cells may come from the graft donor.

CDR3 amino acids: CASSRDVASTGTQYF. CDR3 sequence (DNA): TGTGCCAGCAGCCGAGATGTTGCCTCGACCGGTACCCAGTACTTC. The chain has TRBV3-1 and TRBJ2-5, with D uncertain. Germline CDR1 LGHDT, CDR2 YNNKEL (reference sequence). This CDR3 has 15 residues. V lost 4 bases and J lost 8, with 20 bases in between.

The chain combines TRBV3-1 with TRBJ2-2; D may be TRBD1 (5 bases). The CDR3 runs 14 residues. The germline V gene encodes CDR1 LGHDT and CDR2 YNNKEL (reference sequence). V gave up 5 bases and J gave up 1 base, with 8 bases separating them. CDR3 nucleotide sequence: TGTGCCAGCAGCAAGGGGTGGAACACCGGGGAGCTGTTTTTT. Its translation is CASSKGWNTGELFF.

This chain links TRBV12-3 or TRBV12-4 with TRBJ2-2; the D gene is possibly TRBD2 (5 bases). The ends were cut back, 3 bases at V and 0 bases at J, with 11 bases in the middle. This CDR3 comprises 16 residues. The DNA for the CDR3 is TGTGCCAGCAGTTTTACCCGGCGGGCGAACACCGGGGAGCTGTTTTTT. Translation: CASSFTRRANTGELFF.

This chain links TRBV12-3 or TRBV12-4 with TRBJ1-1; 7 nucleotides match TRBD1. The V segment lost 3 bases and the J segment 2 bases; nucleotides outside the gene matches: 3. This CDR3 contains 14 residues. The chain's CDR3 is CASSLQGDNTEAFF. DNA of the CDR3: TGTGCCAGCAGTTTGCAGGGGGATAACACTGAAGCTTTCTTT.

There are many counts of this clonotype. The V gene is TRBV20-1, the J gene TRBJ2-7; 7 bases line up with TRBD1. The CDR3 loop spans 12 amino acids. The V segment lost 2 bases and the J segment 4 bases; nucleotides outside the gene matches: 2. Germline CDR1 is DFQATT and CDR2 is SNEGSKA (reference sequence). The DNA for the CDR3 is TGCAGTGCTAGAAACAGGGGATACGAGCAGTACTTC. This gives the protein CSARNRGYEQYF.